This passage covers 21 T cell receptor beta chains from one sample sequenced in a study of cytomegalovirus exposure and HLA in healthy donors. PCR primers comprised 60 Vbeta and 13 Jbeta primers. Data came from immunoSEQ multiplex PCR; TCRdb stores just in-frame clones and leaves some out. The top ten clones hold more than 9.5% of a sample with over 70,000 clones, about 67% of them seen once. The sample taken for sequencing was PBMCs. Receptor source: a human donor in good health.

This chain links TRBV10-1 with TRBJ2-3, with 7 bases aligning to TRBD2. The J segment lost 2 bases and the V segment lost 6 bases, leaving 2 bases of the junction unmatched. CDR3 size: 13 residues. Germline V gene lookup returns CDR1 WNHNN and CDR2 SYGVQD (reference sequence). CDR3 sequence (DNA): TGCGCCAGCAGGGGGGACTACACAGATACGCAGTATTTT. Translating it yields CASRGDYTDTQYF.

The CDR3 sequence is CATENGDTPDTQHF. The CDR3 nucleotides are TGTGCCACCGAAAACGGGGACACACCAGATACGCAGCATTTT. The chain couples TRBV19 to TRBJ2-3; tentative D call: TRBD1 (6 bases). The J call may be mistaken, given a closer DNA end match to TRBJ1-5. Germline V lookup: CDR1 LNHDA, CDR2 SQIVND (reference sequence). The CDR3 loop spans 14 amino acids.

CDR3 protein: CASSLGANTEAFF. The CDR3 DNA follows: TGTGCCAGCAGCTTAGGGGCCAACACTGAAGCTTTCTTT. The V and J genes are TRBV7-3 and TRBJ1-1, with D perhaps matching TRBD1 (5 bases). The germline V gene has CDR1 SGHTA and CDR2 FQGTGA. V was clipped by 2 bases and J by 2 bases, with 6 bases between them. This CDR3 is 13 amino acids long.

In DNA form, the CDR3 reads TGTGCCACCGGGACAGTGGGCGACTATGGCTACACCTTC. Translated: CATGTVGDYGYTF. This rearrangement joins TRBV30 to TRBJ1-2; 7 bases agree with TRBD1. The CDR3 totals 13 residues. Germline V gene lookup returns CDR1 GTSNPN and CDR2 SVGIG (reference sequence). The V gene end was trimmed by 8 bases and the J gene end by 3 bases; junction bases not matched to a gene: 9.

The genes are TRBV4-2 and TRBJ1-1, with 9 bases that match TRBD1. Germline trimming cut 4 bases from V and 5 bases from J; bases unmatched to any gene: 26. This CDR3 spans 21 amino acids. Germline V lookup: CDR1 LGHNA, CDR2 YNFKEQ. CDR3 sequence reads: CASSRPGLVTGGGPVGTEAFF. The CDR3 nucleotides are TGTGCCAGCAGCCGCCCTGGACTCGTAACAGGGGGCGGACCAGTTGGGACTGAAGCTTTCTTT.

The chain employs TRBV10-3 and TRBJ2-7, with D tentatively TRBD2 (6 bases). Between the trimmed V and J ends, which lost 8 bases and 3 bases, there was a span of 11 bases. Germline lookup yields CDR1 ENHRY and CDR2 SYGVKD. This CDR3 contains 12 residues. The CDR3 loop reads CAIGGTFYEQYF. DNA for the CDR3: TGTGCCATCGGGGGGACTTTCTACGAGCAGTACTTC.

The chain couples TRBV2 to TRBJ1-5; a weak D match, TRBD1 (5 bases). Trimming removed 7 bases from V and 4 bases from J, with 14 bases in between. The length of the CDR3 is 14 residues. Germline V lookup: CDR1 SNHLY, CDR2 FYNNEI. The DNA for the CDR3 is TGTGCCAGCATCTCGGGACTGGGGAATCAGCCCCAGCATTTT. This sequence encodes CASISGLGNQPQHF.

The chain uses TRBV5-1 and TRBJ2-1; 10 bases are shared with TRBD1. With V trimmed by 4 bases and J by 5 bases, 3 bases remained unmatched. Germline V CDR1 and CDR2: SGHRS, YFSETQ. This CDR3 has 14 residues. CDR3 sequence reads: CASSRQGADNEQFF. The CDR3 bases are TGCGCCAGCAGCCGACAGGGGGCAGACAATGAGCAGTTCTTC. Variable domain in full (rest from reference TRBV5-1 and TRBJ2-1): KAGVTQTPRYLIKTRGQQVTLSCSPISGHRSVSWYQQTPGQGLQFLFEYFSETQRNKGNFPGRFSGRQFSNSRSEMNVSTLELGDSALYLCASSRQGADNEQFFGPGTRLTVL.

This clone was counted only a few times. This chain connects TRBV11-2 to TRBJ1-1; 10 bases align to TRBD1. The germline gives CDR1 SGHAT, CDR2 FQNNGV. The CDR3 extends over 14 amino acids. J gave up 4 bases and V 5 bases, and 4 bases lay outside the gene matches. CDR3 nucleotide sequence: TGTGCCAGCAGCGGACAGGGGGTGGGCACTGAAGCTTTCTTT. This codes for CASSGQGVGTEAFF. Based on the CDR3 plus reference TRBV11-2 and TRBJ1-1, the full variable domain is EAGVAQSPRYKIIEKRQSVAFWCNPISGHATLYWYQQILGQGPKLLIQFQNNGVVDDSQLPKDRFSAERLKGVDSTLKIQPAKLEDSAVYLCASSGQGVGTEAFFGQGTRLTVV.

This chain links TRBV5-1 with TRBJ2-1, with D possibly being TRBD1 (5 bases). The CDR3 has 17 residues. Germline values: CDR1 SGHRS, CDR2 YFSETQ. Trimming removed 2 bases at V and 0 bases at J, with 15 bases between. The CDR3 protein is CASSFRQSPTSYNEQFF. The CDR3 nucleotides read TGCGCCAGCAGCTTCCGACAGAGCCCTACCTCCTACAATGAGCAGTTCTTC. Complete variable domain (other parts from reference TRBV5-1 and TRBJ2-1): KAGVTQTPRYLIKTRGQQVTLSCSPISGHRSVSWYQQTPGQGLQFLFEYFSETQRNKGNFPGRFSGRQFSNSRSEMNVSTLELGDSALYLCASSFRQSPTSYNEQFFGPGTRLTVL.

This chain connects TRBV5-6 to TRBJ2-5, with 12 bases fitting TRBD2. Germline lookup yields CDR1 SGHDT and CDR2 YYEEEE. The junction had 10 bases not matched to a gene; V was cut back by 5 bases and J by 5 bases. The CDR3 extends over 16 amino acids. The CDR3 DNA reads TGTGCCAGCAGTCTGACTAGCGGGAGCTGGAGTGAGACCCAGTACTTC. Its translation: CASSLTSGSWSETQYF.

V usage is TRBV28 and J usage is TRBJ2-7; D perhaps matches TRBD1 (5 bases). The germline V gene encodes CDR1 MDHEN and CDR2 SYDVKM. This CDR3 is built from 11 residues. V dropped 3 bases and J dropped 10 bases, with 10 bases sitting between them. The CDR3 sequence: CASSLKDTQYF. Here the CDR3 DNA reads TGTGCCAGCAGTTTGAAGGACACACAGTACTTC.

The gene calls are TRBV5-6 and TRBJ1-2; D perhaps matches TRBD1 (6 bases). The germline V and J ends were trimmed by 3 bases and 3 bases, with 21 bases remaining between them. The CDR3 loop spans 17 amino acids. Germline CDR1 SGHDT, CDR2 YYEEEE. The CDR3 here is CASSSYRVGAADYGYTF. The CDR3 DNA is TGTGCCAGCAGCTCGTACAGGGTGGGTGCCGCAGACTATGGCTACACCTTC. Supplemented by reference TRBV5-6 and TRBJ1-2, the full variable domain reads DAGVTQSPTHLIKTRGQQVTLRCSPKSGHDTVSWYQQALGQGPQFIFQYYEEEERQRGNFPDRFSGHQFPNYSSELNVNALLLGDSALYLCASSSYRVGAADYGYTFGSGTRLTVV.

The V call is TRBV5-1, the J call TRBJ2-1; D not certain. V dropped 4 bases and J dropped 0 bases, with 11 bases sitting between them. Looked up from germline, CDR1 is SGHRS and CDR2 is YFSETQ. The CDR3 sequence is 15 residues long. The CDR3 sequence: CASSHRYSSYNEQFF. The CDR3 bases are TGCGCCAGCAGCCACCGATACTCCTCCTACAATGAGCAGTTCTTC.

The genes are TRBV23-1 and TRBJ1-2, with D unclear. TRBV23-1 is flagged as an ORF with uncertain function. The CDR3 loop spans 15 amino acids. Trimming shortened V by 1 base and J by 5 bases, and 14 bases separated the two germline ends. CDR3 protein: CASSQWRPRVYGYTF. CDR3 bases: TGCGCCAGCAGTCAATGGAGACCAAGAGTTTATGGCTACACCTTC.

The V call is TRBV5-6, the J call TRBJ1-1, with D possibly being TRBD1 (5 bases). Germline V lookup: CDR1 SGHDT, CDR2 YYEEEE. Trimming cost V 0 bases and J 5 bases, with 14 bases left between them. The CDR3 is 15 residues long. Here the CDR3 DNA reads TGTGCCAGCAGCTTGGGGTTTAGGGGAAGGACTGAAGCTTTCTTT. It specifies CASSLGFRGRTEAFF.

This clone has a single count. The chain employs TRBV5-1 and TRBJ1-1; D is unresolved. V gave up 0 bases and J gave up 5 bases, with 8 bases separating them. The CDR3 loop spans 13 amino acids. CDR1 SGHRS and CDR2 YFSETQ come from the germline V gene. DNA for the CDR3: TGCGCCAGCAGCTTGGATCTGACTACTGAAGCTTTCTTT. Protein product: CASSLDLTTEAFF.

This sequence joins TRBV18 and TRBJ1-2; D might be TRBD1 (5 bases). V lost 3 bases and J 4 bases, leaving 12 bases between the germline ends. The germline CDR1 and CDR2 sequences are KGHSH and LQKENI. This CDR3 is 14 amino acids long. CDR3 coding DNA: TGTGCCAGCTCACCCTCACAGGAGGGCTATGGCTACACCTTC. Amino acids: CASSPSQEGYGYTF.

The DNA of the CDR3 is TGTGCCAGCAGCCCGGGACTAGCGGGACGCGGTGAGCAGTTCTTC. This gives the protein CASSPGLAGRGEQFF. The chain couples TRBV7-3 to TRBJ2-1; TRBD2 agrees at 13 bases. In germline, CDR1 is SGHTA, CDR2 FQGTGA. The CDR3 length is 15 residues. The V segment lost 5 bases and the J segment 9 bases; nucleotides outside the gene matches: 7.

The V and J genes are TRBV5-6 and TRBJ1-1, with 7 bases aligning to TRBD1. There are 16 residues in the CDR3. After removal of 5 bases from V and 4 bases from J, the junction contained 14 bases not matched to a gene. Germline V gene lookup returns CDR1 SGHDT and CDR2 YYEEEE. CDR3 sequence (DNA): TGTGCCAGCAGTCTGGGACTCACAGGGGAAGGCACTGAAGCTTTCTTT. Protein product: CASSLGLTGEGTEAFF. The full variable domain, in which reference TRBV5-6 and TRBJ1-1 provide the parts outside the CDR3, is DAGVTQSPTHLIKTRGQQVTLRCSPKSGHDTVSWYQQALGQGPQFIFQYYEEEERQRGNFPDRFSGHQFPNYSSELNVNALLLGDSALYLCASSLGLTGEGTEAFFGQGTRLTVV.

V usage is TRBV18 and J usage is TRBJ2-3; D remains unclear. V was clipped by 3 bases and J by 6 bases, with 10 bases between them. The germline V gene encodes CDR1 KGHSH and CDR2 LQKENI. The CDR3 is 13 amino acids. For the CDR3, the DNA is TGTGCCAGCTCACCTCTGATGAGGGATACGCAGTATTTT. Amino acid sequence: CASSPLMRDTQYF.